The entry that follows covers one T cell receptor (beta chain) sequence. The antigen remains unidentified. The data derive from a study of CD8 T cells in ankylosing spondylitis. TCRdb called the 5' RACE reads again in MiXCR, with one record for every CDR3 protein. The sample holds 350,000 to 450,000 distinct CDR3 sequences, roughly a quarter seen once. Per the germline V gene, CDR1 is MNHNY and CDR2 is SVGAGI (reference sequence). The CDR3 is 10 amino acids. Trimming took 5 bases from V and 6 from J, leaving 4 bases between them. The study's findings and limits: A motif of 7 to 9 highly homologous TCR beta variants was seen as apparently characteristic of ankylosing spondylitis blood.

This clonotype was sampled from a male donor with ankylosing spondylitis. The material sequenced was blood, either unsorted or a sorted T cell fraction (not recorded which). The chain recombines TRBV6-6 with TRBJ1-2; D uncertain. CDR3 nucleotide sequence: TGTGCCAGCAGTGCCGATGGCTACACCTTC. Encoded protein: CASSADGYTF.